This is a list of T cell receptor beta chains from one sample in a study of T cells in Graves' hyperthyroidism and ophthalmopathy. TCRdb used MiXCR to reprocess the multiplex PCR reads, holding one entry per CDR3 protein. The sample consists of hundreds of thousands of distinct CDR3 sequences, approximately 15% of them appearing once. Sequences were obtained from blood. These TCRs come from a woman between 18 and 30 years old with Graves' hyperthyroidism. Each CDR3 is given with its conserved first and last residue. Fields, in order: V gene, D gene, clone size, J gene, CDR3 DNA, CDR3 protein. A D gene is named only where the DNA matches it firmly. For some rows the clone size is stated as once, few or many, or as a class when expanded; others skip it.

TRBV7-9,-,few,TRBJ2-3,TGTGCCAGCAGCCACGGAACAGGCCTTGGGCAGTATTTT,CASSHGTGLGQYF
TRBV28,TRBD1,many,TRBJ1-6,TGTGCCAGCAGTCTCTGGACAGGGGGAAGAGGTTCACCCCTCCACTTT,CASSLWTGGRGSPLHF
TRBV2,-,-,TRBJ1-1,TGTGCCAGCAGTGAAGCGTATGACCCCTATGGAAACACTGAAGCTTTCTTT,CASSEAYDPYGNTEAFF
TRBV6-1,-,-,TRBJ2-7,TGTGCCAGCAGGTCACGACGGATCTTCTCCTACGAGCAGTACTTC,CASRSRRIFSYEQYF
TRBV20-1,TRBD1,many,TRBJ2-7,TGCAGTGCTAGAGATCGGGACAGGGTTCCCTACGAGCAGTACTTC,CSARDRDRVPYEQYF
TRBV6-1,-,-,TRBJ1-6,TGTGCCAGTAACTATTACGGACTGGGACGAGGTAATTCACCCCTCCACTTT,CASNYYGLGRGNSPLHF
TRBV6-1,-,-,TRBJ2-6,TGTGCCAGCAGGCGCTTGAGTGCACCCTCTGGGGCCAACGTCCTGACTTTC,CASRRLSAPSGANVLTF
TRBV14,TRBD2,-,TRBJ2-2,TGTGCCAGCAGCCAAGATCCAGCGGGAGGGCCTAGCACCGGGGAGCTGTTTTTT,CASSQDPAGGPSTGELFF
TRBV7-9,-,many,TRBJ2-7,TGTGCCAGCACCTTCGACTGGACCGACTCCTACGAGCAGTACTTC,CASTFDWTDSYEQYF
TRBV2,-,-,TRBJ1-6,TGTGCCAGCAGGCCAAGGGGGAGTAGTTCACCCCTCCACTTT,CASRPRGSSSPLHF
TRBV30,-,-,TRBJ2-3,TGTGCCTGGAGTGTGTTTGAGTTTGCAGATACGCAGTATTTT,CAWSVFEFADTQYF